These 9 T cell receptor beta chains were sequenced from one sample in a study of T cells in Graves' hyperthyroidism and ophthalmopathy. There were TCR beta CDR3 regions amplified from RNA transcripts. Carried out on the TCR CDR3, a first-round RT-PCR used the HTBI primer set. A single record per CDR3 protein comes from TCRdb applying MiXCR to the multiplex PCR reads. The data show roughly 400,000 distinct CDR3 sequences, 15% to 17% seen once. The sequenced sample consisted of blood. Receptor source: a woman under 30 with Graves' hyperthyroidism that later progressed to Graves' ophthalmopathy.

This clonotype appeared a few times. The chain combines TRBV15 with TRBJ2-7, with D hard to call. CDR3 length: 16 residues. CDR1 and CDR2 (germline): LNHNV, YYDKDF (reference sequence). V was pared by 5 bases and J by 4 bases, with 21 bases between. The CDR3 reads CATSAGNLLKPYEQYF. The CDR3 DNA reads as TGTGCCACCAGCGCCGGTAATCTCCTCAAGCCTTACGAGCAGTACTTC.

The table lists this clonotype with many counts. The V call is TRBV13, the J call TRBJ2-7; tentative D call: TRBD2 (6 bases). Germline V gene lookup returns CDR1 PRHDT and CDR2 FYEKMQ (reference sequence). V was cut by 4 bases and J by 4 bases, with 11 bases left in between. The CDR3 has 13 residues. Written as DNA, the CDR3 is TGTGCCAGCAGCTCCCGGGACTCATACGAGCAGTACTTC. This gives the protein CASSSRDSYEQYF. The entire variable domain, with the rest obtained from reference TRBV13 and TRBJ2-7, is as follows: AAGVIQSPRHLIKEKRETATLKCYPIPRHDTVYWYQQGPGQDPQFLISFYEKMQSDKGSIPDRFSAQQFSDYHSELNMSSLELGDSALYFCASSSRDSYEQYFGPGTRLTVT.

This clonotype came up a few times. A much larger clone differs by one base, so this may be a read error. V is TRBV2 and J is TRBJ2-7; 8 bases match TRBD2. Germline CDR1 and CDR2: SNHLY and FYNNEI. With 3 bases clipped from V and 3 bases from J, the junction kept 10 bases outside the gene matches. This CDR3 has 16 amino acids. Here the CDR3 DNA reads TGTGCCAGCAGTGACCATTCGGGACTAGGACTCTACGAGCAGTACTTC. It codes for CASSDHSGLGLYEQYF.

V gene TRBV20-1 combines with J gene TRBJ1-1; D might be TRBD1 (5 bases). The CDR3 runs 15 residues. Trimming stripped 0 bases from V and 1 base from J, with 12 bases between. Germline values: CDR1 DFQATT, CDR2 SNEGSKA (reference sequence). CDR3 nucleotide sequence: TGCAGTGCTAGAGATCCGGGACTTAAGAACACTGAAGCTTTCTTT. It translates to CSARDPGLKNTEAFF.

This clonotype turned up a few times. This rearrangement joins TRBV5-8 to TRBJ2-3; weak D call: TRBD2 (6 bases). Trimming pared 4 bases from V and 2 bases from J, leaving 17 bases between. CDR3 size: 16 residues. Germline V CDR1 and CDR2: SGHTS, YDEGEE. The CDR3, as DNA: TGTGCCAGCAGCCGGGACTTCCGCACCCCCACAGATACGCAGTATTTT. Translation: CASSRDFRTPTDTQYF.

The chain recombines TRBV28 with TRBJ2-4, with 9 bases fitting TRBD2. V lost 1 base and J lost 0; bases outside the gene matches: 4. There are 17 residues in the CDR3. The germline CDR1 and CDR2 sequences are MDHEN and SYDVKM. CDR3 DNA: TGTGCCAGCAGTTTATCCGGACTAGCGTTAGCCAAAAACATTCAGTACTTC. Translating it yields CASSLSGLALAKNIQYF.

The chain is built from TRBV4-1 and TRBJ2-5; D is possibly TRBD1 (5 bases). Germline assignment: CDR1 MGHRA and CDR2 YSYEKL. The CDR3 covers 14 residues. The ends were cut back, 4 bases at V and 5 bases at J, with 14 bases in the middle. The CDR3 loop is CASSPLGLWETQYF. CDR3 sequence (DNA): TGCGCCAGCAGCCCCCTGGGGCTGTGGGAGACCCAGTACTTC.

The V call is TRBV9, the J call TRBJ2-1; D is undetermined. The V gene's germline CDR1 is SGDLS and CDR2 YYNGEE. The CDR3 extends over 11 amino acids. The ends were cut back, 0 bases at V and 5 bases at J, with 0 bases in the middle. Here the CDR3 reads CASSVDNEQFF. The CDR3 DNA reads TGTGCCAGCAGCGTAGACAATGAGCAGTTCTTC.

Many counts were recorded for this clonotype. The chain carries TRBV3-1 and TRBJ2-5; the match to TRBD2 covers 14 bases. The germline CDR1 and CDR2 sequences are LGHDT and YNNKEL (reference sequence). V was pared by 3 bases and J by 4 bases, with 7 bases of the junction left unmatched. This CDR3 comprises 17 residues. The CDR3 is CASSQEPGLAGVETQYF. The DNA for the CDR3 is TGTGCCAGCAGCCAGGAACCGGGACTAGCGGGAGTAGAGACCCAGTACTTC.